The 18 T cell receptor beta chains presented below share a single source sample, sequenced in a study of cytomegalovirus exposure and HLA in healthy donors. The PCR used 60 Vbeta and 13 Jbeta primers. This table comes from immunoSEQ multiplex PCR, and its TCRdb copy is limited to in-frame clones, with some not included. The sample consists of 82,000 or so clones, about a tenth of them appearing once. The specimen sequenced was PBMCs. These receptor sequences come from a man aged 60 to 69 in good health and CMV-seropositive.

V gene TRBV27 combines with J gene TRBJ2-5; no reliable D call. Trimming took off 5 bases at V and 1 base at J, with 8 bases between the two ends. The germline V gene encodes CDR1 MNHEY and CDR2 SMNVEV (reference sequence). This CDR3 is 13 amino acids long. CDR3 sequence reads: CASSRSLQETQYF. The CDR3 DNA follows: TGTGCCAGCAGTCGGTCGCTCCAAGAGACCCAGTACTTC.

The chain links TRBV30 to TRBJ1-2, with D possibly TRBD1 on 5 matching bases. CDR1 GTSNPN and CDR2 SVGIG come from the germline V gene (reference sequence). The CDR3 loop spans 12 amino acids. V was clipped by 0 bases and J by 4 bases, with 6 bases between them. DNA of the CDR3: TGTGCCTGGAGTGTAGGGGCCTATGGCTACACCTTC. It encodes CAWSVGAYGYTF.

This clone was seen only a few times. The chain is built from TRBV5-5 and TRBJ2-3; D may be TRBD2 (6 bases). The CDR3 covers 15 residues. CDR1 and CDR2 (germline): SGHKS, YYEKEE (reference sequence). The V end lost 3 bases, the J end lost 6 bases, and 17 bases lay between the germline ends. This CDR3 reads CASSSLTGVGDTQYF. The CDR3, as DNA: TGTGCCAGCAGCTCCCTGACGGGGGTCGGGGATACGCAGTATTTT.

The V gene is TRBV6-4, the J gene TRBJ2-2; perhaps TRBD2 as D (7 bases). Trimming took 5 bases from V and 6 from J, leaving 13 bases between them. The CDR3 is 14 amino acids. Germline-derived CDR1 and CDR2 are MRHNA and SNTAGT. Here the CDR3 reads CASSPEGGPGELFF. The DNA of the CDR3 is TGTGCCAGCAGTCCCGAGGGGGGGCCCGGGGAGCTGTTTTTT.

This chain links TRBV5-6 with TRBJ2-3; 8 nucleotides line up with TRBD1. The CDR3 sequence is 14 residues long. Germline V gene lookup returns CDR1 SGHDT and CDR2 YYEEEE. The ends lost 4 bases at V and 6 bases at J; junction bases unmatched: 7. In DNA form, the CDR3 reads TGTGCCAGCAGCAGGGACAGGTTTCGGGATACGCAGTATTTT. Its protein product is CASSRDRFRDTQYF.

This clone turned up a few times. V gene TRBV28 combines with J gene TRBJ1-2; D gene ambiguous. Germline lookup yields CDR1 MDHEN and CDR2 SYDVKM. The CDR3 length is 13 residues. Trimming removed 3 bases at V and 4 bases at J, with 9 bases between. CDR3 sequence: CASSLARIYGYTF. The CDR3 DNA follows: TGTGCCAGCAGTTTGGCCAGGATCTATGGCTACACCTTC.

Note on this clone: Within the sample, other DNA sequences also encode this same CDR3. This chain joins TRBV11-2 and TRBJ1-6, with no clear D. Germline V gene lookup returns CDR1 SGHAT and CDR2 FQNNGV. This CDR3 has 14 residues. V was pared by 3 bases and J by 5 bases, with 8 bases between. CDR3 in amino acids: CASSFSGDNSPLHF. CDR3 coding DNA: TGTGCCAGCAGCTTCTCAGGCGATAATTCACCCCTCCACTTT.

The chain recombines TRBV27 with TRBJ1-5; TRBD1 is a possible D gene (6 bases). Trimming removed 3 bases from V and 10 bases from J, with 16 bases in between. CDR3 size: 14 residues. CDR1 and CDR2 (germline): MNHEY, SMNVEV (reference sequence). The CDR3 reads CASSLKLGATPQHF. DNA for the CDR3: TGTGCCAGCAGTTTGAAGTTGGGGGCTACACCCCAGCATTTT.

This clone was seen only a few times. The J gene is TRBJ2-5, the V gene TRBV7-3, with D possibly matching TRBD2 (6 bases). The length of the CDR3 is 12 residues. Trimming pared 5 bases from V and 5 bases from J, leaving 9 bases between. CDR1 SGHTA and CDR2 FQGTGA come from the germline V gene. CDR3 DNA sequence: TGTGCCAGCAGCCATGGGGGGGAGACCCAGTACTTC. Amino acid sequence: CASSHGGETQYF.

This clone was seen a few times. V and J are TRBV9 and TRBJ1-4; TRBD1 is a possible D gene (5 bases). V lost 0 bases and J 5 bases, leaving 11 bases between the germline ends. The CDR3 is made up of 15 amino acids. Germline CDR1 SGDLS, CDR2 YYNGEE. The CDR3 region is CASSVEAGSNEKLFF. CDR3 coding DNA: TGTGCCAGCAGCGTAGAGGCAGGGTCGAATGAAAAACTGTTTTTT. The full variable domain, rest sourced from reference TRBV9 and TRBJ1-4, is DSGVTQTPKHLITATGQRVTLRCSPRSGDLSVYWYQQSLDQGLQFLIQYYNGEERAKGNILERFSAQQFPDLHSELNLSSLELGDSALYFCASSVEAGSNEKLFFGSGTQLSVL.

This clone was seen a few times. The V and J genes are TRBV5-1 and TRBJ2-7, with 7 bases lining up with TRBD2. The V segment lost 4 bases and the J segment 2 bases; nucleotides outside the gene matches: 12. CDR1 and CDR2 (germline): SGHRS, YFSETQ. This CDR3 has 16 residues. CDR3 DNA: TGCGCCAGCAGCCCGACTCGGCCGGGAGGTGCCTACGAGCAGTACTTC. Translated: CASSPTRPGGAYEQYF.

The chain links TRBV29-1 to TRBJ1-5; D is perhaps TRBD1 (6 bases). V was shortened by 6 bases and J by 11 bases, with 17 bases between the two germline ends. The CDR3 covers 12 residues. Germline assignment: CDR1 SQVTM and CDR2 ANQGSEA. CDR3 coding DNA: TGCAGCGTCTGGGATCAAGGGGGATCCCAGCATTTT. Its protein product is CSVWDQGGSQHF.

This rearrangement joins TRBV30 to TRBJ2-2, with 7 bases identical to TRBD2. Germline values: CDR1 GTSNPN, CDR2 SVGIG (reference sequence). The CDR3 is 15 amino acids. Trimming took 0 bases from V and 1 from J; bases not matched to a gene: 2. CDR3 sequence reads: CAWSVTGGNTGELFF. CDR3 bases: TGTGCCTGGAGTGTTACGGGGGGGAACACCGGGGAGCTGTTTTTT.

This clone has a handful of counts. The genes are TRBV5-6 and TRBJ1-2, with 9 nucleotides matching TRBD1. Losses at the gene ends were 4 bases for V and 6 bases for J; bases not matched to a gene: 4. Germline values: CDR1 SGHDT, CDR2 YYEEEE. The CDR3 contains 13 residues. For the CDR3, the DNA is TGTGCCAGCAGCGGGACAGGGCGTAATGGCTACACCTTC. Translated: CASSGTGRNGYTF.

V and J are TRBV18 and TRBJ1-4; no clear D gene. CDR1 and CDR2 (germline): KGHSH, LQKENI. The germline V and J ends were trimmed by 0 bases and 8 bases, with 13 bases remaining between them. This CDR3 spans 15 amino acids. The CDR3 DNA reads TGTGCCAGCTCACCACCGCCGGCGGGGTCGGAAAAACTGTTTTTT. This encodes CASSPPPAGSEKLFF.

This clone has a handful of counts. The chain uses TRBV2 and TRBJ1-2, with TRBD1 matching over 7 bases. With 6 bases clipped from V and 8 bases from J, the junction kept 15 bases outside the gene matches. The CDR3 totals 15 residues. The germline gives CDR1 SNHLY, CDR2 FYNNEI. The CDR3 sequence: CASSPFLDRWDGYTF. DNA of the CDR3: TGTGCCAGCAGCCCTTTTTTGGACAGGTGGGACGGCTACACCTTC.

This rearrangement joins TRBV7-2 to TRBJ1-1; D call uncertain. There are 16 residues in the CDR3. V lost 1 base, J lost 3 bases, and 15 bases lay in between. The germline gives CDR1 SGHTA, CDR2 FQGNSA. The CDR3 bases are TGTGCCAGCAGCTTAGACCCGGGAGTCGCGTACACTGAAGCTTTCTTT. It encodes CASSLDPGVAYTEAFF. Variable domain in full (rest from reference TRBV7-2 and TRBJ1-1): GAGVSQSPSNKVTEKGKDVELRCDPISGHTALYWYRQSLGQGLEFLIYFQGNSAPDKSGLPSDRFSAERTGGSVSTLTIQRTQQEDSAVYLCASSLDPGVAYTEAFFGQGTRLTVV.

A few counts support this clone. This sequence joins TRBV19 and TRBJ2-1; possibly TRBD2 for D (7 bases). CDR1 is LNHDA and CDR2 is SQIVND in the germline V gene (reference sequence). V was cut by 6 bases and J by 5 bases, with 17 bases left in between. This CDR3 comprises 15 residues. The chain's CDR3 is CASRRGRESNNEQFF. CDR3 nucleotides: TGTGCCAGTAGGCGGGGGCGGGAGAGTAACAATGAGCAGTTCTTC. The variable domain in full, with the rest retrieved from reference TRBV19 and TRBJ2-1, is DGGITQSPKYLFRKEGQNVTLSCEQNLNHDAMYWYRQDPGQGLRLIYYSQIVNDFQKGDIAEGYSVSREKKESFPLTVTSAQKNPTAFYLCASRRGRESNNEQFFGPGTRLTVL.